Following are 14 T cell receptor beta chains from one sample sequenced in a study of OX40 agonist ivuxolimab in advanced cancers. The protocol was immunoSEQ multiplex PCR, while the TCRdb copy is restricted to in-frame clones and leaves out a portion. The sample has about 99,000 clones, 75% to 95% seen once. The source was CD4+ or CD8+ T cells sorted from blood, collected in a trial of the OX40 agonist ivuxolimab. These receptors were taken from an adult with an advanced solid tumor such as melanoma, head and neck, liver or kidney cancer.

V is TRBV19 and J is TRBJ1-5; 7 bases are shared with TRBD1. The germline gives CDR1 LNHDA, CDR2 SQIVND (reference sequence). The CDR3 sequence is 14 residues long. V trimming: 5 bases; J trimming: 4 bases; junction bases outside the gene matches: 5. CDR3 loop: CASSLNRGNQPQHF. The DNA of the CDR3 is TGTGCCAGTAGTTTGAACAGGGGAAATCAGCCCCAGCATTTT.

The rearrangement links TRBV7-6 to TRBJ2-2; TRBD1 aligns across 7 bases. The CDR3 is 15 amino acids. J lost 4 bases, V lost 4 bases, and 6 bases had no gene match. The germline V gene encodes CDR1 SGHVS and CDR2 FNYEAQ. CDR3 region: CASSSRTGSTGELFF. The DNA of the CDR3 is TGTGCCAGCAGCTCACGGACAGGCTCCACCGGGGAGCTGTTTTTT.

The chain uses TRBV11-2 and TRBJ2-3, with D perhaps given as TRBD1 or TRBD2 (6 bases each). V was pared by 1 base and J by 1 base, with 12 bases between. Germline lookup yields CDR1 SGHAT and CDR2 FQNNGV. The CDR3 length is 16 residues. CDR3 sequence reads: CASSLAGDRRTDTQYF. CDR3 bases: TGTGCCAGCAGCTTAGCGGGAGACAGGCGCACAGATACGCAGTATTTT.

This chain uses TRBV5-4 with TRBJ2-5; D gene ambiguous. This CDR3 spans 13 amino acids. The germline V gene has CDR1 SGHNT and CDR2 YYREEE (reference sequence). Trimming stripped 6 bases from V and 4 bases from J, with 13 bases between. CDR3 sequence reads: CASTSPGGETQYF. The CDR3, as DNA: TGTGCCAGCACCTCCCCGGGCGGAGAGACCCAGTACTTC.

CDR3 protein: CASSFRDLRDAEAFF. CDR3 bases: TGTGCCAGCAGTTTCAGGGACCTTCGAGACGCTGAAGCTTTCTTT. The chain carries TRBV28 and TRBJ1-1; the D gene is possibly TRBD1 (5 bases). Trimming stripped 3 bases from V and 6 bases from J, with 17 bases between. CDR1 is MDHEN and CDR2 is SYDVKM in the germline V gene. The CDR3 is 15 amino acids. Combining the CDR3 with reference TRBV28 and TRBJ1-1 gives the whole variable domain DVKVTQSSRYLVKRTGEKVFLECVQDMDHENMFWYRQDPGLGLRLIYFSYDVKMKEKGDIPEGYSVSREKKERFSLILESASTNQTSMYLCASSFRDLRDAEAFFGQGTRLTVV.

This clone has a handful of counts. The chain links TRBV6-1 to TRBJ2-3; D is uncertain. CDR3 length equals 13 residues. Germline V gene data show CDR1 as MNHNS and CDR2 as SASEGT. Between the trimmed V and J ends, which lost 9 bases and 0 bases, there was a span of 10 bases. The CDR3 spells CASLSPSTDTQYF. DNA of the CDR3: TGTGCCAGTCTCAGCCCGAGCACAGATACGCAGTATTTT.

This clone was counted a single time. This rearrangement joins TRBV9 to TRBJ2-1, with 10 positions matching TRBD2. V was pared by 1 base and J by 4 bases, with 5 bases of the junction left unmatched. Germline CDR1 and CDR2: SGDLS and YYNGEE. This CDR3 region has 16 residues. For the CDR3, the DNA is TGTGCCAGCAGCGTATCAGGACTAGCGGTATACAATGAGCAGTTCTTC. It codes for CASSVSGLAVYNEQFF. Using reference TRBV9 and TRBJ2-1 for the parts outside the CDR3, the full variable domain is DSGVTQTPKHLITATGQRVTLRCSPRSGDLSVYWYQQSLDQGLQFLIQYYNGEERAKGNILERFSAQQFPDLHSELNLSSLELGDSALYFCASSVSGLAVYNEQFFGPGTRLTVL.

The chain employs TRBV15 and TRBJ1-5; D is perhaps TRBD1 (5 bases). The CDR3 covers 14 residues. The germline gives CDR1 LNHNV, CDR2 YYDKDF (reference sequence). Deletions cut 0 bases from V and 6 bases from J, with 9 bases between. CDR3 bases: TGTGCCACCAGCAGAGATAGGGGTAGTCAGCCCCAGCATTTT. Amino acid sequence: CATSRDRGSQPQHF.

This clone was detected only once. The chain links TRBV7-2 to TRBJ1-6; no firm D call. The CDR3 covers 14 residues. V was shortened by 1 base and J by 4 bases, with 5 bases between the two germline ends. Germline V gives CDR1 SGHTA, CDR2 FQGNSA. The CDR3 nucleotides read TGTGCCAGCAGCTTAGTGGAGTATAATTCACCCCTCCACTTT. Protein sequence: CASSLVEYNSPLHF.

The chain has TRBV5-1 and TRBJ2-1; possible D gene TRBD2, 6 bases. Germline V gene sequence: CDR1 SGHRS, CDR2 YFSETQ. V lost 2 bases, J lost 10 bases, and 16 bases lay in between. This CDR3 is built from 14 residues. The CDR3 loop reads CASSFIQGGGEQFF. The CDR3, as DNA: TGCGCCAGCAGCTTCATTCAAGGAGGAGGGGAGCAGTTCTTC.

CDR3 DNA: TGTGCCAGCAGCTCTGGGACTAGCGGGAGAAGTTCCTACAATGAGCAGTTCTTC. Amino acids: CASSSGTSGRSSYNEQFF. This chain joins TRBV12-1 and TRBJ2-1; the table gives TRBD2 as D, unverified against the DNA. TRBV12-1 is marked as a pseudogene. CDR3 length equals 18 residues.

This chain's CDR3 is CASSPGLVKETQYF. CDR3 nucleotide sequence: TGTGCCAGCAGCCCCGGACTCGTAAAAGAGACCCAGTACTTC. This sequence joins TRBV5-5 and TRBJ2-5; a weak D match, TRBD2 (5 bases). CDR1 and CDR2 from the germline V gene are SGHKS and YYEKEE (reference sequence). The CDR3 has 14 residues. V gave up 4 bases and J gave up 3 bases, with 13 bases separating them. Full variable domain (missing parts from reference TRBV5-5 and TRBJ2-5): DAGVTQSPTHLIKTRGQQVTLRCSPISGHKSVSWYQQVLGQGPQFIFQYYEKEERGRGNFPDRFSARQFPNYSSELNVNALLLGDSALYLCASSPGLVKETQYFGPGTRLLVL.

CDR3 in amino acids: CASRDRGRVVDTQYF. The CDR3 DNA reads as TGTGCCAGCAGAGACAGGGGGCGCGTGGTAGATACGCAGTATTTT. The V gene is TRBV27, the J gene TRBJ2-3; 10 positions agree with TRBD1. CDR3 length: 15 amino acids. The germline V gene encodes CDR1 MNHEY and CDR2 SMNVEV (reference sequence). With 6 bases clipped from V and 5 bases from J, the junction kept 8 bases outside the gene matches.

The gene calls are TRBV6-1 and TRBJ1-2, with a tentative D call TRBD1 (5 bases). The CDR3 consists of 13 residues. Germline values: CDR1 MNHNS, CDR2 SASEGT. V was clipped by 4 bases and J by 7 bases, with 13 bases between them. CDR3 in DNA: TGTGCCAGCAGTGCCACAGGAATTGGTGGCTACACCTTC. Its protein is CASSATGIGGYTF.